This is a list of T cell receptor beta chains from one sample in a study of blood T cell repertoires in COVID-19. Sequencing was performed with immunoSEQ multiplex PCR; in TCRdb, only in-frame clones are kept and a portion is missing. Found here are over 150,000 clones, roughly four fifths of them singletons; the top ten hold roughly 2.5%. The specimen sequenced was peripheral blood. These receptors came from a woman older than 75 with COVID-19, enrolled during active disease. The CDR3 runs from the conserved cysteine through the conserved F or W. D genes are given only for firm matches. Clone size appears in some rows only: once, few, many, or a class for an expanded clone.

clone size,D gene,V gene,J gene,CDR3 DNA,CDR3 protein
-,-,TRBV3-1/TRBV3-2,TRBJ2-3,TGTGCCAGCAGGCGGGGCGATACGCAGTATTTT,CASRRGDTQYF
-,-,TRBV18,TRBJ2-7,TGTGCCAGCTCAACGGACAGATACACCTACGAGCAGTACTTC,CASSTDRYTYEQYF
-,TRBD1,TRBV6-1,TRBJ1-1,TGTGCCAGCAGTGAAGCGACAGGGGGCGACACTGAAGCTTTCTTT,CASSEATGGDTEAFF
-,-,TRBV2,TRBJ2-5,TGTGCCAGCAGTGAATATGTCCAAGAGACCCAGTACTTC,CASSEYVQETQYF
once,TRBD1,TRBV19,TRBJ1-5,TGTGCCAGTAGTACCCGGGACAGGGCCCTCCTTCGGTATAGCAATCAGCCCCAGCATTTT,CASSTRDRALLRYSNQPQHF
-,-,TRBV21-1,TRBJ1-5,TGTGCCAGCAGCAAACGCCAGGGGAGAGGTCAGCCCCAGCATTTT,CASSKRQGRGQPQHF
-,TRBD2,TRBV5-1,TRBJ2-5,TGCGCCAGCCGCCCAGATAGCGGGAGGAGAGAGACCCAGTACTTC,CASRPDSGRRETQYF
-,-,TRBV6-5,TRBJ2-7,TGTGCCAGCAGTTACTCCCCGGGAGTGTCTTACGAGCAGTACTTC,CASSYSPGVSYEQYF
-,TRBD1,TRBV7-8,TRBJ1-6,TGTGCCAGCAGCCCTATTGTGCCTACCGGGACAGGGCACTCACCCCTCCACTTT,CASSPIVPTGTGHSPLHF
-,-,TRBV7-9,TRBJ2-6,TGTGCCAGCAGCTTAGAACGGACAGCCGTCTCTGGGGCCAACGTCCTGACTTTC,CASSLERTAVSGANVLTF
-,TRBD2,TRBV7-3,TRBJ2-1,TGTGCCAGCAGCCCCGCGCTAGCGGGAGTCAATGAGCAGTTCTTC,CASSPALAGVNEQFF
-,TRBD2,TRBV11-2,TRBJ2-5,TGTGCCAGCAGCTTAGGGGTGACTAGCGGGAGGCAGGAGACCCAGTACTTC,CASSLGVTSGRQETQYF
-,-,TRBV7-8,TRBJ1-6,TGTGCCAGCAGCTTGCAAGGGAGCTCCTATAATTCACCCCTCCACTTT,CASSLQGSSYNSPLHF
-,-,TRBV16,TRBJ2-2,TGTGCCAGCTCACGAGCGGGGAACACCGGGGAGCTGTTTTTT,CASSRAGNTGELFF
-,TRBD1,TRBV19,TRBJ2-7,TGTGCCAGTAGTCTACTATCCCCCGGACAGGGAATCAACGAGCAGTACTTC,CASSLLSPGQGINEQYF
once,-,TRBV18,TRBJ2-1,TGTGCCAGCTCACCACCAAATTGGCGGGCCTCCTACAATGAGCAGTTCTTC,CASSPPNWRASYNEQFF
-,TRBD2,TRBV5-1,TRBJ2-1,TGCGCCAGCAGCTTTGCTAGCGGGAAAGGAAGCTCCTACAATGAGCAGTTCTTC,CASSFASGKGSSYNEQFF
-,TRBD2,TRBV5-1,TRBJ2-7,TGCGCCAGCAAGGATAGCGGGGGGAGCGAGGAGCAGTACTTC,CASKDSGGSEEQYF
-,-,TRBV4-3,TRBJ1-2,TGCGCCAGCAGCCAAGATAGGATGTCTGCGCGGGGCTACACCTTC,CASSQDRMSARGYTF
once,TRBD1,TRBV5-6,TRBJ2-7,TGTGCCAGCAGCCCCGGGACAGGGGCTCCCTACGAGCAGTACTTC,CASSPGTGAPYEQYF
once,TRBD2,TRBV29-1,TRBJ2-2,TGCAGCGTTCGTGACTACTCCGCGGGAGCCGGGGAGCTGTTTTTT,CSVRDYSAGAGELFF
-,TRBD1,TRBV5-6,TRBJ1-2,TGTGCCAGCAGCCAGGACAGGGGAGTAAGACAGGATGGCTACACCTTC,CASSQDRGVRQDGYTF
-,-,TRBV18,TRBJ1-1,TGTGCCAGCTCAAACCGGGGGATGAACACTGAAGCTTTCTTT,CASSNRGMNTEAFF
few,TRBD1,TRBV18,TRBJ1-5,TGTGCCAGCTCACAACAGGGGAATCAGCCCCAGCATTTT,CASSQQGNQPQHF
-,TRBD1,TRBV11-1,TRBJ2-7,TGTGCCAGCAGCTCGGGACAGGGAACCTACGAGCAGTACTTC,CASSSGQGTYEQYF
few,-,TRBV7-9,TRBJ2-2,TGTGCCAGCAGCGCCGCACCCCCCGGCGGGGAGCTGTTTTTT,CASSAAPPGGELFF
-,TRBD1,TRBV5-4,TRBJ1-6,TGTGCCAGCAGCTCGGGGGGGGACAGTGTGTCGAATTCACCCCTCCACTTT,CASSSGGDSVSNSPLHF
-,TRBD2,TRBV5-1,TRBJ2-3,TGCGCCAGCAGCCCCCCGACTAGCGGAAGCACAGATACGCAGTATTTT,CASSPPTSGSTDTQYF
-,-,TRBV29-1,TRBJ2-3,TGCAGCGTTGATAGACAGCTACAAGATACGCAGTATTTT,CSVDRQLQDTQYF
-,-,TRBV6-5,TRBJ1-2,TGTGCCAGCAGTTCCACAGGGCCCTATGGCTACACCTTC,CASSSTGPYGYTF
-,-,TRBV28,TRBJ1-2,TGTGCCAGCAGTTGGGCACAGGCCTACTATGGCTACACCTTC,CASSWAQAYYGYTF
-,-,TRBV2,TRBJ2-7,TGTGCCAGCAAAGTGGAGGGGTACGAGCAGTACTTC,CASKVEGYEQYF
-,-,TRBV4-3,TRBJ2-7,TGCGCCAGCAGCCAAGAAGAGCTAGGGGCCTACGAGCAGTACTTC,CASSQEELGAYEQYF
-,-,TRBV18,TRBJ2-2,TGTGCCAGCTCACCCAATACAGCCGGGGAGCTGTTTTTT,CASSPNTAGELFF
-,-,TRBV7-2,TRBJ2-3,TGTGCCAGCAGCTTAGATGGAGGTACGCAGTATTTT,CASSLDGGTQYF
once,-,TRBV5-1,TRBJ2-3,TGCGCCAGCAGCTTGGAGCGGAGCACAGATACGCAGTATTTT,CASSLERSTDTQYF
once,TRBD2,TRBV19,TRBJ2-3,TGTGCCAGCCGGGGGGCTAGCGGGGGGACAGATACGCAGTATTTT,CASRGASGGTDTQYF
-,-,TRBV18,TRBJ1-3,TGTGCCAGCTCACCCAATCCGAGGGGGTCAGGAAACACCATATATTTT,CASSPNPRGSGNTIYF
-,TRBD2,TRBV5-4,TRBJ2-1,TGTGCCAGCAGCTTAGCCCCTAGCGGGAGTATCAATGAGCAGTTCTTC,CASSLAPSGSINEQFF
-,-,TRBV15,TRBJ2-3,TGTGCCACCAGCACCCGGAGGGGGCTCACAGATACGCAGTATTTT,CATSTRRGLTDTQYF
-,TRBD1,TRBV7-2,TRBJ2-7,TGTGCCAGCAGCTTAGTTGGGACAGGGTACTACGAGCAGTACTTC,CASSLVGTGYYEQYF
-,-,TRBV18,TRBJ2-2,TGTGCCAGCTCAAGGACAGAAACGAACACCGGGGAGCTGTTTTTT,CASSRTETNTGELFF
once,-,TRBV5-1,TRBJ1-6,TGCGCCAGCAGCTTGGCCGGGGGAGCTTCCTATAATTCACCCCTCCACTTT,CASSLAGGASYNSPLHF
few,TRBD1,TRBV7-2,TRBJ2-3,TGTGCCAGCATGCGGGACAGGGGACGCACAGATACGCAGTATTTT,CASMRDRGRTDTQYF
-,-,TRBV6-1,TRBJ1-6,TGTGCCAGCAGTGAAATGGGGCCTTATAATTCACCCCTCCACTTT,CASSEMGPYNSPLHF
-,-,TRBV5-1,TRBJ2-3,TGCGCCAGCAGCTTGGGGCAGGGTGCTAGCACAGATACGCAGTATTTT,CASSLGQGASTDTQYF
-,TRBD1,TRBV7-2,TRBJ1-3,TGTGCCAGCAGCGTACAGGGGGCTGGAAACACCATATATTTT,CASSVQGAGNTIYF
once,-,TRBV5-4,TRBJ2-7,TGTGCCAGCAGCTTGCAGGGATCCGAGCAGTACTTC,CASSLQGSEQYF
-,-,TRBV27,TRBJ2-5,TGTGCCAGCAGGAGGACGACAGGATTAGAGACCCAGTACTTC,CASRRTTGLETQYF
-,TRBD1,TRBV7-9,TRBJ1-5,TGTGCCAGCAGCTTAGCGCAGGGGGTGGCTGGCAATCAGCCCCAGCATTTT,CASSLAQGVAGNQPQHF
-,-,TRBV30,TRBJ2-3,TGTGCCTGGAGTGCTGGACTCCCAAGCACAGATACGCAGTATTTT,CAWSAGLPSTDTQYF
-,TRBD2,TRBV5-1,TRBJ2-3,TGCGCCAGCAGCACGGGACTAGCGGTCACAGATACGCAGTATTTT,CASSTGLAVTDTQYF
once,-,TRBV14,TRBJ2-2,TGTGCCAGCAGCCTGTTCGGAGGCGGGGAGCTGTTTTTT,CASSLFGGGELFF
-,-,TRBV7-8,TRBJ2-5,TGTGCCAGCAGCGGGGACAACCAAGAGACCCAGTACTTC,CASSGDNQETQYF
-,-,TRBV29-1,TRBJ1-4,TGCAGCGTTGACGGTATTGGGGGCGAAAAACTGTTTTTT,CSVDGIGGEKLFF
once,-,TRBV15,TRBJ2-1,TGTGCCACCAGCAGAGAACGCGGCTCCTACAATGAGCAGTTCTTC,CATSRERGSYNEQFF
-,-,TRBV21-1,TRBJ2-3,TGTGCCAGCAGCATTTCTGGCACAGATACGCAGTATTTT,CASSISGTDTQYF